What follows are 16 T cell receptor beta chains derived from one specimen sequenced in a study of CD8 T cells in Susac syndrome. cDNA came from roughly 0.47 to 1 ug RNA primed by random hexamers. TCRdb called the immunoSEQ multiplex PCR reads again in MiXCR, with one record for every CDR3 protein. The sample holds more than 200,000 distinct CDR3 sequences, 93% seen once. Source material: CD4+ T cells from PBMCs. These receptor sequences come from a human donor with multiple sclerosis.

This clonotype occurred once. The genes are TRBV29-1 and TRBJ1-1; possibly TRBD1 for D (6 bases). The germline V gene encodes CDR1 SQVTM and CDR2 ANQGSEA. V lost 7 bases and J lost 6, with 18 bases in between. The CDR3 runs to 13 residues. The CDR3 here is CSALTSHRAEAFF. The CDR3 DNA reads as TGCAGCGCCCTTACGAGCCACAGGGCTGAAGCTTTCTTT.

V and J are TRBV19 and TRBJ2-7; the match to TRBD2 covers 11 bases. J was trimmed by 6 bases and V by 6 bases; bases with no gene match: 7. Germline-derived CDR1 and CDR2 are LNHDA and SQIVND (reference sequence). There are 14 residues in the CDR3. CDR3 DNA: TGTGCCAGTAGCCGAGCCGGGACTAGCGGCGAGCAGTACGTC. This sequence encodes CASSRAGTSGEQYV.

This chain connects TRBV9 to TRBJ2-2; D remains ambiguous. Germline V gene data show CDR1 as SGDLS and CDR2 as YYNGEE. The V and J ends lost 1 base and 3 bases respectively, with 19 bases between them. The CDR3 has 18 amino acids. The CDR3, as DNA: TGTGCCAGCAGCGTAAGCTTAACGGCCTTACGGGACACCGGGGAGCTGTTTTTT. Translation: CASSVSLTALRDTGELFF.

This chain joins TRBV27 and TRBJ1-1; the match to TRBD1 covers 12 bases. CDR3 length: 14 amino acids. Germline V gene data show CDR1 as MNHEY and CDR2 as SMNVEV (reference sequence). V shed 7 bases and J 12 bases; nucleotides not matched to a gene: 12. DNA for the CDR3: TGTGCCAGCACTCGGGACAGGGGGCGCGAAGAGACTTTCTTT. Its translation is CASTRDRGREETFF.

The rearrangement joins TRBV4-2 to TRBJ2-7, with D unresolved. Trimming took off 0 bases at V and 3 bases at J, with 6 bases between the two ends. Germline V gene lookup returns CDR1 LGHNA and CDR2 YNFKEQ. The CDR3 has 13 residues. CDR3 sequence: CASSQEAVYEQYF. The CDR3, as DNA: TGTGCCAGCAGCCAAGAGGCAGTCTACGAGCAGTACTTC.

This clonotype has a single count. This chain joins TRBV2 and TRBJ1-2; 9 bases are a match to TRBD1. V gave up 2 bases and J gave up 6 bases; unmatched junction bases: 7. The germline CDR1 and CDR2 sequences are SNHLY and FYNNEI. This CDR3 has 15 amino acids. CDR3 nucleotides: TGTGCCAGCAGTGAACTGGGACAGGGTTGGGATGGCTACACCTTC. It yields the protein CASSELGQGWDGYTF.

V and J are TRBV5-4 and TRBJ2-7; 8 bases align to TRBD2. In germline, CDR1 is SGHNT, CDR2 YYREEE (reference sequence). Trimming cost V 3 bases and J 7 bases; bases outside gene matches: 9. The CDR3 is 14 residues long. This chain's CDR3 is CASSSPGLVGEQYF. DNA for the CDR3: TGTGCCAGCAGCTCACCGGGACTAGTGGGTGAGCAGTACTTC.

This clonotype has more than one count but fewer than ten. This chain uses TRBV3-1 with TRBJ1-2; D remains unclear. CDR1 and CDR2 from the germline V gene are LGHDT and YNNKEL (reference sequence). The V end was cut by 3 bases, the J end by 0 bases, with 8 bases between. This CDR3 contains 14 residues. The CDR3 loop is CASSQGRANYGYTF. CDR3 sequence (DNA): TGTGCCAGCAGCCAGGGTCGGGCTAACTATGGCTACACCTTC. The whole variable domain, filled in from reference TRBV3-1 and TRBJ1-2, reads DTAVSQTPKYLVTQMGNDKSIKCEQNLGHDTMYWYKQDSKKFLKIMFSYNNKELIINETVPNRFSPKSPDKAHLNLHINSLELGDSAVYFCASSQGRANYGYTFGSGTRLTVV.

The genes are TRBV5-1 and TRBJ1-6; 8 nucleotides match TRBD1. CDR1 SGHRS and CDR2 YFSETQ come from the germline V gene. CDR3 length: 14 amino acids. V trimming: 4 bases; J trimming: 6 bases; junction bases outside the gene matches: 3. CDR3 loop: CASSPGQVNSPLHF. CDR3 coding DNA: TGCGCCAGCAGCCCGGGACAGGTTAATTCACCCCTCCACTTT.

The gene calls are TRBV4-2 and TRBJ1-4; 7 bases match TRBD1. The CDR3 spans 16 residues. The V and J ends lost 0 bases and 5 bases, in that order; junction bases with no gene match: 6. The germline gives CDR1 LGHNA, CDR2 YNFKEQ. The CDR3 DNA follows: TGTGCCAGCAGCCAAGATCCAGGACAGGAGAATGAAAAACTGTTTTTT. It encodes CASSQDPGQENEKLFF.

The CDR3 DNA is TGTGCCAGCACCCAGGGACTTACCTACTACACAGATACGCAGTATTTT. It yields the protein CASTQGLTYYTDTQYF. The chain recombines TRBV12-3 or TRBV12-4 with TRBJ2-3; TRBD2 might be the D (6 bases). Deletions cut 7 bases from V and 2 bases from J, with 19 bases between. The CDR3 covers 16 residues.

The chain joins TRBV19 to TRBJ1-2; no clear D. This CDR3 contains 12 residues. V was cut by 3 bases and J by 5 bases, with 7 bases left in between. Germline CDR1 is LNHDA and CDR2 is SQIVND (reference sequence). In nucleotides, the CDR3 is TGTGCCAGTAGTATTGGCGAATATGGCTACACCTTC. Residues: CASSIGEYGYTF.

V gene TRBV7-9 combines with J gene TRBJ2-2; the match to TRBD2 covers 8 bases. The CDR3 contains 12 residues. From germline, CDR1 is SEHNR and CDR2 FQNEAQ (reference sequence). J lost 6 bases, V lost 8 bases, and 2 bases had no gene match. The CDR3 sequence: CASRGGAGELFF. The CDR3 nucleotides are TGTGCCAGCCGGGGGGGAGCCGGGGAGCTGTTTTTT.

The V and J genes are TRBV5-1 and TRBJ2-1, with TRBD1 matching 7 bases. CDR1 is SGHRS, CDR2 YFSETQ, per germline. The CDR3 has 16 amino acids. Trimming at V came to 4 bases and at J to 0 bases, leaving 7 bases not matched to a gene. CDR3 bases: TGCGCCAGCAGCAGAACAGGGGAAGGCTCCTACAATGAGCAGTTCTTC. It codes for CASSRTGEGSYNEQFF. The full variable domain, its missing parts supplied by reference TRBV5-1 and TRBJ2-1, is KAGVTQTPRYLIKTRGQQVTLSCSPISGHRSVSWYQQTPGQGLQFLFEYFSETQRNKGNFPGRFSGRQFSNSRSEMNVSTLELGDSALYLCASSRTGEGSYNEQFFGPGTRLTVL.

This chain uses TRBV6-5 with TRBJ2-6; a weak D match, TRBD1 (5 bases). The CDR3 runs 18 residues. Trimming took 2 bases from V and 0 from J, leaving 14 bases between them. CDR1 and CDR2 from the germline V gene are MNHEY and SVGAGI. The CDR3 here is CASSYGSGSLSGANVLTF. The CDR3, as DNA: TGTGCCAGCAGTTACGGTTCAGGGTCCCTCTCTGGGGCCAACGTCCTGACTTTC.

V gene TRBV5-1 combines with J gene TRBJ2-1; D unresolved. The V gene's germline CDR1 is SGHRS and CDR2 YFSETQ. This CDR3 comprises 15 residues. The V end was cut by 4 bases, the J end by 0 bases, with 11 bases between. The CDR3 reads CASSPQATSYNEQFF. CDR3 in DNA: TGCGCCAGCAGCCCCCAGGCTACCTCCTACAATGAGCAGTTCTTC.